The 20 T cell receptor beta chains below come from one sample, sequenced in a study of OX40 agonist ivuxolimab in advanced cancers. Sequencing used immunoSEQ multiplex PCR; TCRdb keeps in-frame clones, though not all of them. The sample lists 50,000 to 70,000 clones; approximately 80% were seen once. The input for sequencing was CD4+ or CD8+ T cells sorted from blood, taken in a trial of the OX40 agonist ivuxolimab. These receptors were collected from an adult with an advanced solid tumor such as melanoma, head and neck, liver or kidney cancer.

This CDR3 reads CASKTDLMSLGTDTQYF. CDR3 DNA: TGTGCCAGCAAAACCGATCTGATGAGCTTAGGGACAGATACGCAGTATTTT. V and J are TRBV10-3 and TRBJ2-3; D is ambiguous. CDR1 ENHRY and CDR2 SYGVKD come from the germline V gene. The CDR3 has 17 amino acids. With 10 bases removed from V and 3 bases from J, the gap between germline ends came to 26 bases.

The chain employs TRBV28 and TRBJ2-1, with D uncertain. The V end was cut by 7 bases, the J end by 4 bases, with 5 bases between. Germline V lookup: CDR1 MDHEN, CDR2 SYDVKM. The CDR3 is 11 amino acids. This CDR3 reads CASKDYNEQFF. DNA of the CDR3: TGTGCCAGCAAGGATTACAATGAGCAGTTCTTC.

This chain joins TRBV19 and TRBJ2-1; no firm D call. The CDR3 sequence is 14 residues long. With 7 bases removed from V and 2 bases from J, the gap between germline ends came to 12 bases. The germline V gene has CDR1 LNHDA and CDR2 SQIVND (reference sequence). CDR3: CASKRRETYNEQFF. The DNA of the CDR3 is TGTGCCAGTAAACGAAGAGAAACCTACAATGAGCAGTTCTTC.

The chain is built from TRBV10-1 and TRBJ2-5; possibly TRBD1 for D (5 bases). Germline CDR1 and CDR2: WNHNN and SYGVQD (reference sequence). V was clipped by 6 bases and J by 1 base, with 9 bases between them. The length of the CDR3 is 13 residues. The CDR3: CASSSTGQETQYF. CDR3 nucleotide sequence: TGCGCCAGCAGCAGTACAGGCCAAGAGACCCAGTACTTC.

The gene calls are TRBV9 and TRBJ2-7; 14 nucleotides align to TRBD2. CDR1 and CDR2 from the germline V gene are SGDLS and YYNGEE. V lost 4 bases to trimming and J lost 6 bases; unmatched junction nucleotides: 3. This CDR3 region has 14 residues. The CDR3 bases are TGTGCCAGCAGCTCAGGACTAGCGGGAGGCGAGCAGTACTTC. It encodes CASSSGLAGGEQYF.

This rearrangement joins TRBV28 to TRBJ2-3; D ambiguous. Germline V gene lookup returns CDR1 MDHEN and CDR2 SYDVKM. The CDR3 totals 13 residues. The V and J ends lost 8 bases and 2 bases respectively, with 11 bases between them. The CDR3 DNA reads TGTGCCAGCGCAACTAAGAACACAGATACGCAGTATTTT. It specifies CASATKNTDTQYF.

CDR3 residues: CASSVAPDMNTGELFF. For the CDR3, the DNA is TGTGCCAGCAGCGTAGCCCCTGATATGAACACCGGGGAGCTGTTTTTT. The J gene is TRBJ2-2, the V gene TRBV9; D gene unclear. The CDR3 is made up of 16 amino acids. V was cut by 0 bases and J by 1 base, with 10 bases left in between. Germline V gene sequence: CDR1 SGDLS, CDR2 YYNGEE.

The rearrangement uses TRBV5-6 and TRBJ1-4, with D uncertain. With 1 base removed from V and 3 bases from J, the gap between germline ends came to 10 bases. Germline assignment: CDR1 SGHDT and CDR2 YYEEEE. This CDR3 region has 15 residues. The CDR3: CASSLPGEPNEKLFF. CDR3 nucleotides: TGTGCCAGCAGCTTGCCAGGTGAACCTAATGAAAAACTGTTTTTT.

This clone was seen only once. The rearrangement links TRBV15 to TRBJ1-2; possible D gene TRBD1, 5 bases. With 3 bases removed from V and 0 bases from J, the gap between germline ends came to 11 bases. This CDR3 comprises 15 residues. From germline, CDR1 is LNHNV and CDR2 YYDKDF (reference sequence). CDR3 amino acids: CATSSELGANYGYTF. The CDR3 coding sequence is TGTGCCACCAGCAGTGAACTGGGGGCTAACTATGGCTACACCTTC. Using reference TRBV15 and TRBJ1-2 for the parts outside the CDR3, the full variable domain is DAMVIQNPRYQVTQFGKPVTLSCSQTLNHNVMYWYQQKSSQAPKLLFHYYDKDFNNEADTPDNFQSRRPNTSFCFLDIRSPGLGDTAMYLCATSSELGANYGYTFGSGTRLTVV.

This clone occurred once. The V call is TRBV5-1, the J call TRBJ2-1, with 7 bases that match TRBD2. The CDR3 runs to 16 residues. Germline CDR1 reads SGHRS; CDR2 reads YFSETQ. With V trimmed by 0 bases and J by 2 bases, 5 bases remained unmatched. The CDR3 loop is CASSLVGGGPYNEQFF. The DNA for the CDR3 is TGCGCCAGCAGCTTGGTTGGGGGAGGGCCCTACAATGAGCAGTTCTTC. Full variable domain (rest looked up from reference TRBV5-1 and TRBJ2-1): KAGVTQTPRYLIKTRGQQVTLSCSPISGHRSVSWYQQTPGQGLQFLFEYFSETQRNKGNFPGRFSGRQFSNSRSEMNVSTLELGDSALYLCASSLVGGGPYNEQFFGPGTRLTVL.

This chain joins TRBV6-1 and TRBJ2-1, with D uncertain. V dropped 0 bases and J dropped 5 bases, with 8 bases sitting between them. The germline V gene has CDR1 MNHNS and CDR2 SASEGT. CDR3 size: 14 residues. The CDR3 DNA follows: TGTGCCAGCAGTGAAGCATTTGTTGACAATGAGCAGTTCTTC. Translated: CASSEAFVDNEQFF.

The CDR3 DNA sequence: TGTGCCAGCAGCTTGTACGGGGAGCTGTTTTTT. This codes for CASSLYGELFF. The gene calls are TRBV5-4 and TRBJ2-2, with D hard to call. In germline, CDR1 is SGHNT, CDR2 YYREEE (reference sequence). V lost 1 base and J lost 7, with 2 bases in between. The CDR3 covers 11 residues.

The J gene is TRBJ2-1, the V gene TRBV19, with 12 bases identical to TRBD2. Per the germline V gene, CDR1 is LNHDA and CDR2 is SQIVND (reference sequence). Unmatched junction bases numbered 5, after V lost 2 bases and J lost 9 bases. CDR3 length: 15 residues. Written as DNA, the CDR3 is TGTGCCAGTAGTATAATGGCTAGCGGGAGGGCTGAGCAGTTCTTC. This sequence encodes CASSIMASGRAEQFF.

The chain recombines TRBV6-1 with TRBJ1-2; possibly TRBD1 for D (5 bases). Trimming removed 6 bases from V and 8 bases from J, with 10 bases in between. Germline CDR1 reads MNHNS; CDR2 reads SASEGT. CDR3 length: 11 residues. CDR3: CASRAEGGYTF. CDR3 coding DNA: TGTGCCAGCAGGGCAGAGGGGGGCTACACCTTC.

The chain carries TRBV30 and TRBJ1-1, with a weak D call TRBD1 (5 bases). V lost 5 bases and J 2 bases, leaving 12 bases between the germline ends. The CDR3 extends over 13 amino acids. The V gene's germline CDR1 is GTSNPN and CDR2 SVGIG (reference sequence). The CDR3 region has the DNA TGTGCCTGGGCGGGACTCCTTAACACTGAAGCTTTCTTT. It codes for CAWAGLLNTEAFF.

The chain has TRBV28 and TRBJ1-2; D gene ambiguous. The V end lost 1 base, the J end lost 5 bases, and 14 bases lay between the germline ends. This CDR3 comprises 15 residues. Germline CDR1 is MDHEN and CDR2 is SYDVKM. The CDR3 region has the DNA TGTGCCAGCAGTTTATTCGACTCACCGGGGTATGGCTACACCTTC. Residues: CASSLFDSPGYGYTF.

This sequence joins TRBV27 and TRBJ2-5; no clear D gene. This CDR3 has 15 residues. CDR1 MNHEY and CDR2 SMNVEV come from the germline V gene (reference sequence). V lost 0 bases and J lost 1, with 9 bases in between. The CDR3 sequence is CASSLSSLAQETQYF. CDR3 nucleotides: TGTGCCAGCAGTTTATCGAGTTTAGCCCAAGAGACCCAGTACTTC.

The chain recombines TRBV18 with TRBJ1-4, with 9 nucleotides matching TRBD1. The germline V gene encodes CDR1 KGHSH and CDR2 LQKENI. The CDR3 covers 15 residues. J gave up 8 bases and V 2 bases, and 6 bases lay outside the gene matches. Written as DNA, the CDR3 is TGTGCCAGCTCACCATACAGGGGGCTGCGGGAAAAACTGTTTTTT. It codes for CASSPYRGLREKLFF.

The V call is TRBV28, the J call TRBJ2-3; the match to TRBD2 covers 12 bases. The CDR3 extends over 21 amino acids. The germline V gene encodes CDR1 MDHEN and CDR2 SYDVKM. J lost 4 bases, V lost 10 bases, and 27 bases had no gene match. The chain's CDR3 is CATFLTSGSKGQGLVSDTQYF. The DNA for the CDR3 is TGTGCCACCTTTTTGACTAGCGGGAGTAAAGGGCAGGGTTTAGTTTCAGATACGCAGTATTTT.

The V call is TRBV15, the J call TRBJ1-6; D possibly corresponds to TRBD1 (6 bases). Between the trimmed V and J ends, which lost 5 bases and 6 bases, there was a span of 23 bases. Germline loops: CDR1 LNHNV, CDR2 YYDKDF (reference sequence). This CDR3 has 18 residues. This chain's CDR3 is CATSQGYLRTVVNSPLHF. As DNA, the CDR3 is TGTGCCACCAGCCAGGGCTATCTACGGACAGTCGTTAATTCACCCCTCCACTTT.